Presented here are 27 T cell receptor beta chains from one specimen sequenced in a study of blood T cell repertoires in COVID-19. Data came from immunoSEQ multiplex PCR; TCRdb stores just in-frame clones and leaves some out. The sample yields approximately 230,000 clones, 65% to 90% seen once. The sequencing input was PBMCs or T cells enriched from blood (not recorded which). The source is a middle-aged man who had recovered from COVID-19.

The chain employs TRBV6-2 or TRBV6-3 and TRBJ2-2; no reliable D call. V was trimmed by 4 bases and J by 6 bases, leaving 9 bases between them. The CDR3 has 13 residues. Per the germline V gene, CDR1 is MNHEY and CDR2 is SVGEGT. CDR3 sequence reads: CASSSNSAGELFF. The CDR3 nucleotides are TGTGCCAGCAGTTCTAATAGTGCCGGGGAGCTGTTTTTT.

The chain has TRBV5-6 and TRBJ2-7; D remains unclear. V lost 1 base and J lost 6, with 5 bases in between. Germline CDR1 and CDR2: SGHDT and YYEEEE. This CDR3 is 11 amino acids long. In DNA form, the CDR3 reads TGTGCCAGCAGCTTGTTATCCGAGCAGTACTTC. Translating it yields CASSLLSEQYF.

The chain combines TRBV19 with TRBJ2-3; D might be TRBD2 (6 bases). Between the trimmed V and J ends, which lost 3 bases and 0 bases, there was a span of 10 bases. There are 15 residues in the CDR3. CDR1 and CDR2 (germline): LNHDA, SQIVND (reference sequence). The CDR3 DNA is TGTGCCAGTAGTATTGGCGGGATGAGCACAGATACGCAGTATTTT. It encodes CASSIGGMSTDTQYF.

The chain joins TRBV21-1 to TRBJ1-6; TRBD1 reflects the table's D call only, with no check against the DNA. TRBV21-1 is assigned pseudogene status. CDR3 length equals 19 residues. CDR3 sequence: CASSPGPGQGVQVSSPLHF. The CDR3 bases are TGTGCCAGCAGCCCCGGCCCCGGACAGGGGGTACAGGTAAGTTCACCCCTCCACTTT.

This sequence joins TRBV4-2 and TRBJ1-2; D unclear. This CDR3 is 17 amino acids long. V gave up 0 bases and J gave up 7 bases, with 21 bases separating them. In germline, CDR1 is LGHNA, CDR2 YNFKEQ. Written as DNA, the CDR3 is TGTGCCAGCAGCCAAGATTTTCTGGGGAGAGTGGCACTTGGCTACACCTTC. It translates to CASSQDFLGRVALGYTF.

This clone appeared a single time. The CDR3 sequence is CASASSGAFGPQHF. CDR3 DNA sequence: TGTGCCAGCGCCTCTTCAGGGGCCTTCGGGCCCCAGCATTTT. This sequence joins TRBV3-1 (or the pseudogene TRBV3-2) and TRBJ1-5, with D possibly TRBD1 on 6 matching bases. The length of the CDR3 is 14 residues. Trimming shortened V by 8 bases and J by 9 bases, and 20 bases separated the two germline ends. Germline assignment: CDR1 LGHDT and CDR2 YNNKEL (reference sequence).

The chain has TRBV3-1 (or the pseudogene TRBV3-2) and TRBJ1-1; D possibly corresponds to TRBD1 (5 bases). Trimming pared 0 bases from V and 7 bases from J, leaving 12 bases between. This CDR3 comprises 14 residues. The germline V gene encodes CDR1 LGHDT and CDR2 YNNKEL (reference sequence). CDR3 coding DNA: TGTGCCAGCAGCCAAGAATGGCAGGGAGGTGAAGCTTTCTTT. It encodes CASSQEWQGGEAFF.

This chain joins TRBV12-3 or TRBV12-4 and TRBJ2-5; D uncertain. With 4 bases removed from V and 5 bases from J, the gap between germline ends came to 11 bases. This CDR3 region has 13 residues. In DNA, the CDR3 is TGTGCCAGCAGTTCGCGAGGTGGGGAGACCCAGTACTTC. As protein: CASSSRGGETQYF.

The genes are TRBV29-1 and TRBJ2-7; 8 bases match TRBD1. J lost 0 bases, V lost 1 base, and 2 bases had no gene match. The CDR3 is 14 amino acids. Per the germline V gene, CDR1 is SQVTM and CDR2 is ANQGSEA. In nucleotides, the CDR3 is TGCAGCGTTGAAGGACAGGGGAGCTCCTACGAGCAGTACTTC. Protein product: CSVEGQGSSYEQYF.

V gene TRBV6-6 combines with J gene TRBJ2-2; D is unresolved. This CDR3 region has 16 residues. Germline loops: CDR1 MNHNY, CDR2 SVGAGI (reference sequence). V shed 5 bases and J shed 3 bases, with 16 bases lying between them. As DNA, the CDR3 is TGTGCCAGCAGTACCGGTCCCTGGGCCCACACCGGGGAGCTGTTTTTT. Protein: CASSTGPWAHTGELFF.

The chain combines TRBV3-1 (or the pseudogene TRBV3-2) with TRBJ2-5, with 9 bases aligning to TRBD2. Germline CDR1 and CDR2: LGHDT and YNNKEL (reference sequence). This CDR3 contains 14 residues. Trimming cost V 5 bases and J 5 bases; bases outside gene matches: 6. The CDR3 coding sequence is TGTGCCAGCAGCACCGGGACTAGCTCCGAGACCCAGTACTTC. Amino acid sequence: CASSTGTSSETQYF.

The rearrangement links TRBV11-1 to TRBJ1-1; 9 nucleotides agree with TRBD1. The germline gives CDR1 SGHAT, CDR2 FQDESV (reference sequence). The CDR3 is made up of 13 amino acids. The V gene end was trimmed by 9 bases and the J gene end by 4 bases; junction bases not matched to a gene: 6. The DNA for the CDR3 is TGTGCCAGTTCAAGGACAGGGGTCACTGAAGCTTTCTTT. This sequence encodes CASSRTGVTEAFF.

This clone was seen only a few times. The gene calls are TRBV11-2 and TRBJ2-1; 10 nucleotides align to TRBD2. V shed 5 bases and J 2 bases; nucleotides not matched to a gene: 0. CDR1 SGHAT and CDR2 FQNNGV come from the germline V gene. This CDR3 comprises 14 residues. Here the CDR3 reads CASSTSGTYNEQFF. The DNA for the CDR3 is TGTGCCAGCAGCACTAGCGGGACCTACAATGAGCAGTTCTTC. The whole variable domain, remainder taken from reference TRBV11-2 and TRBJ2-1, is EAGVAQSPRYKIIEKRQSVAFWCNPISGHATLYWYQQILGQGPKLLIQFQNNGVVDDSQLPKDRFSAERLKGVDSTLKIQPAKLEDSAVYLCASSTSGTYNEQFFGPGTRLTVL.

The genes are TRBV6-4 and TRBJ1-1, with 8 bases identical to TRBD1. The junction had 4 bases not matched to a gene; V was cut back by 0 bases and J by 7 bases. Germline V gives CDR1 MRHNA, CDR2 SNTAGT. The CDR3 is 14 residues long. The CDR3 here is CASSDSNRGYEAFF. The CDR3 coding sequence is TGTGCCAGCAGTGACTCGAACAGGGGGTATGAAGCTTTCTTT.

The V and J genes are TRBV5-4 and TRBJ2-7, with 8 bases aligning to TRBD1. CDR1 is SGHNT and CDR2 is YYREEE in the germline V gene (reference sequence). With 0 bases clipped from V and 4 bases from J, the junction kept 6 bases outside the gene matches. The length of the CDR3 is 15 residues. This CDR3 reads CASSLGAGGAYEQYF. The DNA of the CDR3 is TGTGCCAGCAGCTTGGGGGCAGGGGGCGCATACGAGCAGTACTTC.

Note on this clone: Germline is not matched at one junction end, which may reflect a read error. The chain combines TRBV7-7 with TRBJ2-1, with 9 bases fitting TRBD1. The CDR3 is made up of 15 amino acids. The germline CDR1 and CDR2 sequences are SSHAT and FNYEAQ (reference sequence). The CDR3 DNA reads as TGTGCTAGCAGCCTGGACAGGGGCGCCTACAATGAGCAGTTCTTC. As protein: CASSLDRGAYNEQFF.

The chain uses TRBV19 and TRBJ1-2; 8 bases are shared with TRBD1. Per the germline V gene, CDR1 is LNHDA and CDR2 is SQIVND (reference sequence). CDR3 length equals 15 residues. Germline trimming cut 5 bases from V and 3 bases from J; bases unmatched to any gene: 8. CDR3 nucleotide sequence: TGTGCCAGTAGTCCCGCCCTGACAGGGGACTATGGCTACACCTTC. Its protein product is CASSPALTGDYGYTF.

The chain couples TRBV30 to TRBJ2-7; no reliable D call. With 0 bases removed from V and 2 bases from J, the gap between germline ends came to 5 bases. The CDR3 loop spans 12 amino acids. Germline-derived CDR1 and CDR2 are GTSNPN and SVGIG (reference sequence). The CDR3 DNA is TGTGCCTGGAGTGTAGCTACCTACGAGCAGTACTTC. This translates into CAWSVATYEQYF.

The rearrangement uses TRBV6-6 and TRBJ2-5, with unresolved D. CDR3 length: 14 amino acids. CDR1 and CDR2 from the germline V gene are MNHNY and SVGAGI (reference sequence). V dropped 5 bases and J dropped 1 base, with 11 bases sitting between them. The CDR3 sequence: CASSPPRLQETQYF. The DNA for the CDR3 is TGTGCCAGCAGTCCCCCGCGACTCCAAGAGACCCAGTACTTC.

This clone is a singleton in its sample. The chain uses TRBV30 and TRBJ2-1, with 8 bases fitting TRBD2. This CDR3 region has 14 residues. With V trimmed by 7 bases and J by 6 bases, 11 bases remained unmatched. Germline V gene sequence: CDR1 GTSNPN, CDR2 SVGIG (reference sequence). The CDR3 region has the DNA TGTGCCTTGCAGACGGGAGGGGAAGGCAATGAGCAGTTCTTC. This translates into CALQTGGEGNEQFF.

The CDR3 DNA follows: TGTGCCACCTCGGACATAAACACTGAAGCTTTCTTT. Its protein product is CATSDINTEAFF. The rearrangement uses TRBV19 and TRBJ1-1; D possibly corresponds to TRBD1 (5 bases). V was pared by 10 bases and J by 2 bases, with 11 bases between. CDR1 is LNHDA, CDR2 SQIVND, per germline (reference sequence). The CDR3 has 12 amino acids.

The rearrangement uses TRBV2 and TRBJ1-5; D unclear. CDR1 is SNHLY and CDR2 is FYNNEI in the germline V gene. This CDR3 is 12 amino acids long. The germline V and J ends were trimmed by 6 bases and 4 bases, with 7 bases remaining between them. The CDR3 region has the DNA TGTGCCAGCAGCACCCTAAATCAGCCCCAGCATTTT. This encodes CASSTLNQPQHF.

The chain combines TRBV29-1 with TRBJ1-4; 10 bases are shared with TRBD1. V lost 3 bases to trimming and J lost 7 bases; unmatched junction nucleotides: 2. The CDR3 is made up of 13 amino acids. Germline V gene lookup returns CDR1 SQVTM and CDR2 ANQGSEA. For the CDR3, the DNA is TGCAGCGTTGAGAGGACAGGGGGTGAAAAACTGTTTTTT. Its translation: CSVERTGGEKLFF. Together with reference TRBV29-1 and TRBJ1-4, the CDR3 gives the full variable domain: SAVISQKPSRDICQRGTSLTIQCQVDSQVTMMFWYRQQPGQSLTLIATANQGSEATYESGFVIDKFPISRPNLTFSTLTVSNMSPEDSSIYLCSVERTGGEKLFFGSGTQLSVL.

The genes are TRBV14 and TRBJ2-3, with 12 bases aligning to TRBD2. V shed 4 bases and J 2 bases; nucleotides not matched to a gene: 4. The CDR3 has 16 residues. Germline CDR1 reads SGHDN; CDR2 reads FVKESK. The CDR3 bases are TGTGCCAGCAGCCGACTAGCGGGGGACACCACAGATACGCAGTATTTT. Amino acids: CASSRLAGDTTDTQYF. The variable domain in full, completed from reference TRBV14 and TRBJ2-3, reads EAGVTQFPSHSVIEKGQTVTLRCDPISGHDNLYWYRRVMGKEIKFLLHFVKESKQDESGMPNNRFLAERTGGTYSTLKVQPAELEDSGVYFCASSRLAGDTTDTQYFGPGTRLTVL.

The chain couples TRBV25-1 to TRBJ2-1; possibly TRBD2 for D (5 bases). V was pared by 11 bases and J by 6 bases, with 11 bases between. The CDR3 has 11 amino acids. Germline CDR1 MGHDK, CDR2 SYGVNS. The CDR3 DNA reads TGTGCCGGCGGGCCTGTCAATGAGCAGTTCTTC. Translation: CAGGPVNEQFF.

The chain employs TRBV10-3 and TRBJ2-2; TRBD1 is a possible D gene (6 bases). The germline V gene has CDR1 ENHRY and CDR2 SYGVKD. Trimming removed 4 bases at V and 1 base at J, with 7 bases between. The CDR3 length is 14 residues. This CDR3 reads CAISGQVNTGELFF. Here the CDR3 DNA reads TGTGCCATCAGTGGACAGGTGAACACCGGGGAGCTGTTTTTT.

This rearrangement joins TRBV19 to TRBJ2-7; TRBD1 matches 7 bases. There are 14 residues in the CDR3. Germline CDR1 reads LNHDA; CDR2 reads SQIVND (reference sequence). V was pared by 3 bases and J by 3 bases, with 5 bases of the junction left unmatched. CDR3: CASSMGDRDYEQYF. The CDR3, as DNA: TGTGCCAGTAGTATGGGCGACAGGGACTACGAGCAGTACTTC.